These T cell receptor beta chains were read from a single sample in a study of OX40 agonist ivuxolimab in advanced cancers. Sequencing used immunoSEQ multiplex PCR; TCRdb keeps in-frame clones, though not all of them. This sample has some 64,000 clones, with around 90% found just once. Sequencing was performed on CD4+ or CD8+ T cells sorted from blood, taken in a trial of the OX40 agonist ivuxolimab. The receptors were sampled from an adult with an advanced solid tumor such as melanoma, head and neck, liver or kidney cancer. Both conserved end residues are part of each CDR3. A D gene is named only where the DNA matches it firmly. Size values are once, few and many counts, or a class for expanded clones, and some rows have none.

j_call d_call v_call cdr3_length clone_size cdr3_nt cdr3_aa
TRBJ1-5 - TRBV6-4 13 few TGTGCCAGCAGTGCCTCAGGGAATCAGCCCCAGCATTTT CASSASGNQPQHF
TRBJ2-5 - TRBV2 11 - TGTGCCAGCAGCGAACAAGAGACCCAGTACTTC CASSEQETQYF
TRBJ2-1 - TRBV4-1 14 - TGCGCCAGCAGCCAGAACGAGGGGTTCAATGAGCAGTTCTTC CASSQNEGFNEQFF
TRBJ1-2 - TRBV28 12 - TGTGCCAGCAGTCAGTTTGGCTATGGCTACACCTTC CASSQFGYGYTF
TRBJ2-2 TRBD2 TRBV6-1 15 - TGTGCCAGCAGGAAACTAGCGGGAGAAACCGGGGAGCTGTTTTTT CASRKLAGETGELFF
TRBJ1-1 - TRBV4-2 14 few TGTGCCAGCAGCCAAGACCCCCTGGACACTGAAGCTTTCTTT CASSQDPLDTEAFF
TRBJ1-1 - TRBV6-1 14 - TGTGCCAGCAGTGAAGTGTCAGGGGAATCTGAAGCTTTCTTT CASSEVSGESEAFF
TRBJ2-7 - TRBV27 13 once TGTGCCAGCAAAAGAGGGGACGCCTGGGAGCAGTACTTC CASKRGDAWEQYF
TRBJ2-2 - TRBV15 17 - TGTGCCACCAGCCGCCCCGGGACGGCTTCTGGCACCGGGGAGCTGTTTTTT CATSRPGTASGTGELFF
TRBJ1-1 - TRBV5-5 14 - TGTGCCAGCAGCCCCCAGCCGGGAGGGCCGGAAGCTTTCTTT CASSPQPGGPEAFF
TRBJ2-3 - TRBV2 14 - TGTGCCAGCAGTGAATATTACTTCACAGATACGCAGTATTTT CASSEYYFTDTQYF
TRBJ2-7 TRBD2 TRBV6-1 13 - TGTGCCAGCCATGGCGGGAGGGAATACGAGCAGTACTTC CASHGGREYEQYF
TRBJ2-3 - TRBV7-9 15 - TGTGCCAGCAGCTCGCGGGAAGGGGGGATAGATACGCAGTATTTT CASSSREGGIDTQYF
TRBJ2-7 - TRBV28 12 medium-sized TGTGCCAGCAGCAGGGGTATATACGAGCAGTACTTC CASSRGIYEQYF
TRBJ1-1 TRBD1 TRBV29-1 13 - TGCAGCGCCCCGGGACAGGGGACTCATGAAGCTTTCTTT CSAPGQGTHEAFF
TRBJ2-3 - TRBV14 13 - TGTGCCAGCAGCCAAGATAATCTCCTTACGCAGTATTTT CASSQDNLLTQYF
TRBJ2-3 - TRBV28 15 once TGTGCCAGCAGTTTGTGGCAGCTGAGCACAGATACGCAGTATTTT CASSLWQLSTDTQYF